This TCR beta chain is drawn from a study of identical twins. Study results and limitations: Models underestimated TCR alpha sharing (out-of-frame) in monozygotic twins.

Germline CDR1 DFQATT, CDR2 SNEGSKA (reference sequence). This CDR3 is built from 14 residues. V was clipped by 2 bases and J by 3 bases, with 14 bases between them. TCRdb processed the 5' RACE reads anew with MiXCR; each CDR3 protein has one entry. Among over 500,000 distinct CDR3 sequences listed, 20% to 25% were seen once. With regard to this clonotype: Antigen unknown.

The same data also went into a second study, on T cells expressing NK-cell markers. Per that study: The eight sequenced donors comprised seven who were HCMV-seropositive and one who was seronegative.

The receptor comes from a woman between 18 and 30 years old in good health. Sequencing was performed on CD4+ T cells sorted from blood. The rearrangement links TRBV20-1 to TRBJ2-7; a possible D gene is TRBD1 (7 bases). CDR3 coding DNA: TGCAGTGCTAGAAGCAGGGGGGATCTCTACGAGCAGTACTTC. This translates into CSARSRGDLYEQYF.